One and the same sample provided the 28 T cell receptor beta chains below, sequenced in a study of T cell responses to AZD1222 COVID-19 vaccine. Clones were sequenced by immunoSEQ multiplex PCR, and TCRdb holds only the in-frame ones, with some missing. Of approximately 180,000 clones in the sample, 90% were seen once. The sample in question was peripheral blood, obtained on day 0 of AZD1222 vaccination. The receptors stem from an adult in good health.

The chain couples TRBV6-2 or TRBV6-3 to TRBJ2-2, with D tentatively TRBD2 (6 bases). Looked up from germline, CDR1 is MNHEY and CDR2 is SVGEGT. CDR3 length equals 15 residues. Trimming left V 2 bases short and J 0 bases short, with 7 bases between. The CDR3 sequence: CASSYGGSNTGELFF. CDR3 DNA sequence: TGTGCCAGCAGTTACGGGGGGTCGAACACCGGGGAGCTGTTTTTT.

The genes are TRBV7-2 and TRBJ2-7; 11 bases map to TRBD2. The V and J ends lost 2 bases and 9 bases, in that order; junction bases with no gene match: 12. The CDR3 is 16 residues long. Germline values: CDR1 SGHTA, CDR2 FQGNSA. The CDR3 DNA reads TGTGCCAGCAGCTTAACGTCAACTAGCGGGGGTTCGTGGCAGTACTTC. The encoded protein is CASSLTSTSGGSWQYF.

J is TRBJ1-4 and V is TRBV19; possible D gene TRBD1, 5 bases. The V gene's germline CDR1 is LNHDA and CDR2 SQIVND (reference sequence). This CDR3 is built from 17 residues. The V gene lost 2 bases and the J gene lost 2 bases, with 15 bases spanning the gap. The CDR3 DNA sequence: TGTGCCAGTAGTATAACCTCCCCCAGGGCTACTAATGAAAAACTGTTTTTT. Translated: CASSITSPRATNEKLFF. The full variable domain, completed using reference TRBV19 and TRBJ1-4, is DGGITQSPKYLFRKEGQNVTLSCEQNLNHDAMYWYRQDPGQGLRLIYYSQIVNDFQKGDIAEGYSVSREKKESFPLTVTSAQKNPTAFYLCASSITSPRATNEKLFFGSGTQLSVL.

The chain couples TRBV5-4 to TRBJ2-3; 9 positions match TRBD2. The ends lost 1 base at V and 2 bases at J; junction bases unmatched: 2. Germline CDR1 and CDR2: SGHNT and YYREEE (reference sequence). This CDR3 region has 15 residues. The CDR3, as DNA: TGTGCCAGCAGCTTGAGCGGGGGGCACACAGATACGCAGTATTTT. Amino acids: CASSLSGGHTDTQYF. The full variable domain, with the rest looked up from reference TRBV5-4 and TRBJ2-3, is ETGVTQSPTHLIKTRGQQVTLRCSSQSGHNTVSWYQQALGQGPQFIFQYYREEENGRGNFPPRFSGLQFPNYSSELNVNALELDDSALYLCASSLSGGHTDTQYFGPGTRLTVL.

CDR3 bases: TGTGCCAGCAGCCAATTTGCCGGGACAGGGCACTACGAGCAGTACTTC. This gives the protein CASSQFAGTGHYEQYF. The rearrangement uses TRBV14 and TRBJ2-7; TRBD1 agrees at 9 bases. Germline loops: CDR1 SGHDN, CDR2 FVKESK. The CDR3 covers 16 residues. V lost 2 bases, J lost 3 bases, and 8 bases stayed unmatched.

The chain recombines TRBV2 with TRBJ2-7, with D unclear. There are 15 residues in the CDR3. Germline values: CDR1 SNHLY, CDR2 FYNNEI. V lost 1 base and J 5 bases, leaving 15 bases between the germline ends. CDR3 region: CASSEDRDPRDEQYF. CDR3 DNA: TGTGCCAGCAGTGAAGACCGAGACCCCCGCGACGAGCAGTACTTC.

This sequence joins TRBV10-3 and TRBJ1-6; 10 positions match TRBD1. The CDR3 runs to 15 residues. The junction had 5 bases not matched to a gene; V was cut back by 5 bases and J by 7 bases. Germline lookup yields CDR1 ENHRY and CDR2 SYGVKD. The CDR3 DNA reads as TGTGCCATCAGTCCCGGGACAGGGGAGAATTCACCCCTCCACTTT. Protein product: CAISPGTGENSPLHF.

The V gene is TRBV10-3, the J gene TRBJ1-1; the D gene is possibly TRBD1 (5 bases). Germline loops: CDR1 ENHRY, CDR2 SYGVKD. The CDR3 covers 14 residues. The germline V and J ends were trimmed by 11 bases and 1 base, with 17 bases remaining between them. The CDR3 nucleotides are TGTGCCGCAGTGGGGGGGGACGGGAACACTGAAGCTTTCTTT. Amino acid sequence: CAAVGGDGNTEAFF.

In DNA form, the CDR3 reads TGCAGCGTTGACGGCAGGGGTGCTGAAGCTTTCTTT. This translates into CSVDGRGAEAFF. The chain links TRBV29-1 to TRBJ1-1; possible D gene TRBD1, 6 bases. Trimming removed 3 bases at V and 6 bases at J, with 11 bases between. Germline CDR1 SQVTM, CDR2 ANQGSEA. CDR3 length: 12 amino acids. Full variable domain (rest looked up from reference TRBV29-1 and TRBJ1-1): SAVISQKPSRDICQRGTSLTIQCQVDSQVTMMFWYRQQPGQSLTLIATANQGSEATYESGFVIDKFPISRPNLTFSTLTVSNMSPEDSSIYLCSVDGRGAEAFFGQGTRLTVV.

In its sample, this clone was seen once. The rearrangement joins TRBV12-3 or TRBV12-4 to TRBJ1-2; D not certain. The CDR3 sequence is 13 residues long. Deletions cut 3 bases from V and 4 bases from J, with 9 bases between. This chain's CDR3 is CASSFPGRYGYTF. CDR3 bases: TGTGCCAGCAGTTTTCCGGGCCGCTATGGCTACACCTTC.

This chain uses TRBV6-1 with TRBJ1-1; 8 nucleotides line up with TRBD1. Germline-derived CDR1 and CDR2 are MNHNS and SASEGT. The CDR3 spans 17 residues. Unmatched junction bases numbered 7, after V lost 0 bases and J lost 1 base. CDR3 bases: TGTGCCAGCAGTGAAGCCACAGGGGGTTGGGCGAACACTGAAGCTTTCTTT. Translated: CASSEATGGWANTEAFF.

This chain joins TRBV12-5 and TRBJ2-5; the D gene is possibly TRBD1 (5 bases). Germline values: CDR1 LGHNT, CDR2 FRNRAP. V was shortened by 2 bases and J by 4 bases, with 14 bases between the two germline ends. The CDR3 has 15 amino acids. The CDR3 region is CASGLQGFPGETQYF. The CDR3 DNA reads as TGTGCTAGTGGTTTGCAGGGATTCCCAGGAGAGACCCAGTACTTC.

The V gene is TRBV19, the J gene TRBJ2-3, with D unclear. This CDR3 has 15 amino acids. The germline V and J ends were trimmed by 4 bases and 0 bases, with 11 bases remaining between them. The V gene's germline CDR1 is LNHDA and CDR2 SQIVND (reference sequence). CDR3 sequence (DNA): TGTGCCAGTAGTACACAAGCTACTAGCACAGATACGCAGTATTTT. This encodes CASSTQATSTDTQYF.

The V call is TRBV14, the J call TRBJ2-3, with 7 bases identical to TRBD2. The V gene end was trimmed by 0 bases and the J gene end by 0 bases; junction bases not matched to a gene: 6. From germline, CDR1 is SGHDN and CDR2 FVKESK. The CDR3 spans 17 residues. The CDR3 protein is CASSQDVLAASTDTQYF. The CDR3 region has the DNA TGTGCCAGCAGCCAAGATGTGCTAGCGGCTAGCACAGATACGCAGTATTTT.

This chain links TRBV2 with TRBJ1-2; no definite D call. Germline V gene lookup returns CDR1 SNHLY and CDR2 FYNNEI. V shed 2 bases and J shed 1 base, with 11 bases lying between them. The CDR3 is 15 amino acids. The CDR3 DNA reads as TGTGCCAGCAGTGAAATGGCGGGGAATAACTATGGCTACACCTTC. As protein: CASSEMAGNNYGYTF.

The rearrangement joins TRBV2 to TRBJ2-3, with 7 bases identical to TRBD1. Trimming at V came to 3 bases and at J to 3 bases, leaving 6 bases not matched to a gene. The CDR3 spans 15 residues. Per the germline V gene, CDR1 is SNHLY and CDR2 is FYNNEI. CDR3 amino acids: CASSEIGTATDTQYF. In DNA, the CDR3 is TGTGCCAGCAGTGAGATCGGGACAGCAACAGATACGCAGTATTTT.

This clone was counted a few times. The chain carries TRBV12-5 and TRBJ1-5; D ambiguous. V lost 6 bases to trimming and J lost 0 bases, with 6 bases between them. Germline loops: CDR1 LGHNT, CDR2 FRNRAP. This CDR3 has 13 residues. The CDR3 region has the DNA TGTGCTAGTGGCAGACATAGCAATCAGCCCCAGCATTTT. This encodes CASGRHSNQPQHF.

This chain connects TRBV5-5 to TRBJ2-7; a weak D match, TRBD1 (7 bases). CDR3 length equals 15 residues. The germline V gene encodes CDR1 SGHKS and CDR2 YYEKEE (reference sequence). V dropped 3 bases and J dropped 2 bases, with 15 bases sitting between them. This CDR3 reads CASSSPGGGTYEQYF. DNA of the CDR3: TGTGCCAGCAGCTCGCCAGGGGGAGGAACCTACGAGCAGTACTTC.

The chain employs TRBV2 and TRBJ2-6; 7 bases map to TRBD1. Germline CDR1 and CDR2: SNHLY and FYNNEI. CDR3 length: 17 amino acids. J lost 0 bases, V lost 5 bases, and 7 bases had no gene match. The chain's CDR3 is CASSWDSRVSGANVLTF. CDR3 coding DNA: TGTGCCAGCAGTTGGGACAGTAGGGTCTCTGGGGCCAACGTCCTGACTTTC. The full variable domain, with the rest looked up from reference TRBV2 and TRBJ2-6, is EPEVTQTPSHQVTQMGQEVILRCVPISNHLYFYWYRQILGQKVEFLVSFYNNEISEKSEIFDDQFSVERPDGSNFTLKIRSTKLEDSAMYFCASSWDSRVSGANVLTFGAGSRLTVL.

DNA for the CDR3: TGTGCCAGCAGCTTAAGAAGCTCGGGGGGCCTTGGTTCCTACAATGAGCAGTTCTTC. Translation gives CASSLRSSGGLGSYNEQFF. This rearrangement joins TRBV7-3 to TRBJ2-1; the D gene is possibly TRBD2 (7 bases). This CDR3 is 19 amino acids long. The germline V gene encodes CDR1 SGHTA and CDR2 FQGTGA. V lost 1 base and J lost 1, with 20 bases in between.

The chain is built from TRBV4-3 and TRBJ2-5; D gene uncertain. This CDR3 region has 14 residues. Trimming removed 0 bases from V and 2 bases from J, with 7 bases in between. Germline V CDR1 and CDR2: LGHNA, YSLEER. In DNA form, the CDR3 reads TGCGCCAGCAGCCAAGAATGGCAGCAAGAGACCCAGTACTTC. Protein product: CASSQEWQQETQYF.

V and J are TRBV3-1 (or the pseudogene TRBV3-2) and TRBJ2-7; no clear D gene. V was cut by 4 bases and J by 0 bases, with 19 bases left in between. The germline V gene encodes CDR1 LGHDT and CDR2 YNNKEL (reference sequence). CDR3 length: 17 residues. The CDR3 here is CASSPRPSLWSSYEQYF. The CDR3 region has the DNA TGTGCCAGCAGCCCCCGGCCATCCCTTTGGAGCTCCTACGAGCAGTACTTC.

The chain couples TRBV3-1 (or the pseudogene TRBV3-2) to TRBJ1-1, with D tentatively TRBD1 (6 bases). Germline V gene lookup returns CDR1 LGHDT and CDR2 YNNKEL (reference sequence). The length of the CDR3 is 16 residues. With 4 bases removed from V and 5 bases from J, the gap between germline ends came to 20 bases. CDR3 sequence (DNA): TGTGCCAGCAGCCCGTACTCGGGGGGCGGAAGGACTGAAGCTTTCTTT. Amino acids: CASSPYSGGGRTEAFF.

The rearrangement links TRBV19 to TRBJ2-3; 10 positions agree with TRBD2. The CDR3 has 16 residues. Germline V gives CDR1 LNHDA, CDR2 SQIVND (reference sequence). Trimming removed 4 bases from V and 2 bases from J; junction bases left unmatched: 6. DNA for the CDR3: TGTGCCAGTAGTAGAACCGGGACTAGCGCCACAGATACGCAGTATTTT. Encoded protein: CASSRTGTSATDTQYF.

V and J are TRBV29-1 and TRBJ2-1, with D unclear. Germline-derived CDR1 and CDR2 are SQVTM and ANQGSEA. The CDR3 is 12 residues long. Trimming removed 3 bases from V and 4 bases from J, with 7 bases in between. Written as DNA, the CDR3 is TGCAGCGTTGACAGCTTATACAATGAGCAGTTCTTC. Its protein product is CSVDSLYNEQFF.

The V and J genes are TRBV5-1 and TRBJ2-7, with D uncertain. The V gene lost 0 bases and the J gene lost 4 bases, with 11 bases spanning the gap. From germline, CDR1 is SGHRS and CDR2 YFSETQ. CDR3 length: 14 residues. The CDR3 bases are TGCGCCAGCAGCTTGGGCACACAAACTTACGAGCAGTACTTC. It translates to CASSLGTQTYEQYF.

V usage is TRBV7-3 and J usage is TRBJ2-3, with 10 bases lining up with TRBD2. This CDR3 has 18 amino acids. V shed 2 bases and J 0 bases; nucleotides not matched to a gene: 8. Germline V gene lookup returns CDR1 SGHTA and CDR2 FQGTGA. The CDR3 spells CASSLGVLAGRSTDTQYF. For the CDR3, the DNA is TGTGCCAGCAGCTTAGGTGTACTAGCGGGGCGCAGCACAGATACGCAGTATTTT.

The chain joins TRBV9 to TRBJ2-4; perhaps D is TRBD1 or TRBD2 (5 bases each). Germline-derived CDR1 and CDR2 are SGDLS and YYNGEE. The V and J ends lost 3 bases and 1 base respectively, with 17 bases between them. The CDR3 spans 17 residues. DNA for the CDR3: TGTGCCAGCAGCGAGGGGACCGACTTCTCGGCCAAAAACATTCAGTACTTC. Translating it yields CASSEGTDFSAKNIQYF.